This T cell receptor beta chain originates from a study of cytomegalovirus exposure and HLA in healthy donors. In the study overall: About 80 million unique TCR sequences came from HLA-typed donors in an early release.

PCR primers comprised 60 Vbeta and 13 Jbeta primers. Sequencing was performed with immunoSEQ multiplex PCR; in TCRdb, only in-frame clones are kept and a portion is missing. Of 95,000 to 130,000 clones in the sample, 55% to 65% were seen once. Between the trimmed V and J ends, which lost 0 bases and 1 base, there was a span of 13 bases. CDR1 is SGHVS, CDR2 FQNEAQ, per germline. The CDR3 spans 18 residues. Of note for this clone: Its matching antigen is unknown.

General study results and limits: Later analysis identified 16,951 TCR beta sequences associated with HLA alleles, using a false discovery rate threshold of 0.05.

Material for sequencing was PBMCs. The receptor's source is a woman in her 40s in good health and CMV-seropositive. This chain joins TRBV7-8 and TRBJ2-6, with D maybe TRBD2 (6 bases). CDR3 in DNA: TGTGCCAGCAGCTTAGCGTGGCGGGGTCGGTCTGGGGCCAACGTCCTGACTTTC. As protein: CASSLAWRGRSGANVLTF.